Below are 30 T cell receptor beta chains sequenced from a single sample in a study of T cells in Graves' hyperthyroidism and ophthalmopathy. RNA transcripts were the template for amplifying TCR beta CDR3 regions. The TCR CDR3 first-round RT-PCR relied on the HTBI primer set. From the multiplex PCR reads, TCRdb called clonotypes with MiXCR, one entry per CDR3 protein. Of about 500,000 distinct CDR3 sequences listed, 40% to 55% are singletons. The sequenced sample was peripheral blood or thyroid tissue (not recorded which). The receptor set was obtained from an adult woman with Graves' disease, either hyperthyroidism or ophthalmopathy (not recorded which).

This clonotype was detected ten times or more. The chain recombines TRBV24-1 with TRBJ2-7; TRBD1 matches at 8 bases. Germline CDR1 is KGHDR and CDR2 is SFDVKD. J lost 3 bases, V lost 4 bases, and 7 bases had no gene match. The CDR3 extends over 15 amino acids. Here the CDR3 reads CATSDPGQGGYEQYF. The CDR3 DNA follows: TGTGCCACCAGTGACCCAGGACAGGGCGGCTACGAGCAGTACTTC.

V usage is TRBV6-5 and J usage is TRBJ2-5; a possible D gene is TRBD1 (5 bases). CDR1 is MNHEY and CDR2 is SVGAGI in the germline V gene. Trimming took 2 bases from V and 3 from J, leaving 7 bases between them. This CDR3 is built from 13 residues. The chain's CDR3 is CASSYRQKETQYF. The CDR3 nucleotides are TGTGCCAGCAGTTACAGACAGAAAGAGACCCAGTACTTC.

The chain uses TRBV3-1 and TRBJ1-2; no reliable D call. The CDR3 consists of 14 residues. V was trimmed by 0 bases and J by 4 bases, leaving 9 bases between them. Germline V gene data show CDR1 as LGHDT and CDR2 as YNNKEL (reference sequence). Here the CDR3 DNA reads TGTGCCAGCAGCCAAGATCGGCTCAGCTATGGCTACACCTTC. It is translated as CASSQDRLSYGYTF.

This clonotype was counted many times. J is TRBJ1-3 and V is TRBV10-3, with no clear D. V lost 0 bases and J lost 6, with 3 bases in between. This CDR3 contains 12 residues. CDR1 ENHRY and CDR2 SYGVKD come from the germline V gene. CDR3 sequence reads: CAISESLNTIYF. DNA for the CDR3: TGTGCCATCAGTGAGTCTCTAAACACCATATATTTT.

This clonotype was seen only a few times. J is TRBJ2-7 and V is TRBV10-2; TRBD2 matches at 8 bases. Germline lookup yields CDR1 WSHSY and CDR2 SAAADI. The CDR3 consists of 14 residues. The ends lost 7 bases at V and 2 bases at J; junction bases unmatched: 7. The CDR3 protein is CASTPSGYPYEQYF. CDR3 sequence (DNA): TGCGCCAGCACGCCTAGCGGGTACCCCTACGAGCAGTACTTC.

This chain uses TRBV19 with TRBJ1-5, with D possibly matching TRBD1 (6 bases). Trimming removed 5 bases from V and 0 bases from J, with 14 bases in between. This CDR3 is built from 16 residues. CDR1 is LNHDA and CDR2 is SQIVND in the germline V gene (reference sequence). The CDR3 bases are TGTGCCAGTAGTCCGCGGACAGCCCGTAGCAATCAGCCCCAGCATTTT. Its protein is CASSPRTARSNQPQHF.

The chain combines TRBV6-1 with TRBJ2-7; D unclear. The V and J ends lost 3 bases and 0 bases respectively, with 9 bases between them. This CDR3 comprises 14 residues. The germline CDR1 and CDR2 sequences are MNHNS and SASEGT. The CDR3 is CASSDTVSSYEQYF. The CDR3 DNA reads TGTGCCAGCAGTGATACAGTAAGCTCCTACGAGCAGTACTTC.

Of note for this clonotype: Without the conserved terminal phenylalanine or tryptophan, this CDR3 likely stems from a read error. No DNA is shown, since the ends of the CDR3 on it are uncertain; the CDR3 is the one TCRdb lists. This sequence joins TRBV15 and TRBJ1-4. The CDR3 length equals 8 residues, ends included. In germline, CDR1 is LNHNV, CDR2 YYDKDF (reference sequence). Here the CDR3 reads CATSRDLT.

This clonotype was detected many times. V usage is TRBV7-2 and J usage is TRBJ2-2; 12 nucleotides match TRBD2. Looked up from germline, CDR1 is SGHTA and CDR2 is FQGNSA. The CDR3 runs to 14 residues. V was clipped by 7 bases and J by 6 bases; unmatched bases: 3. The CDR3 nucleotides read TGTGCCAGCACACTAGCGGGAGGAGCCGGGGAGCTGTTTTTT. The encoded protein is CASTLAGGAGELFF.

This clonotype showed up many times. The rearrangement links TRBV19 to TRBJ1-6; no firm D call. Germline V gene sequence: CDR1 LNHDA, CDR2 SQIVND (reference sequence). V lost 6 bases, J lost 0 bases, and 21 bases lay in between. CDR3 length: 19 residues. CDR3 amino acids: CASSNQLGLASSYNSPLHF. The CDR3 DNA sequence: TGTGCCAGTAGCAACCAGCTAGGACTGGCGAGCTCCTATAATTCACCCCTCCACTTT.

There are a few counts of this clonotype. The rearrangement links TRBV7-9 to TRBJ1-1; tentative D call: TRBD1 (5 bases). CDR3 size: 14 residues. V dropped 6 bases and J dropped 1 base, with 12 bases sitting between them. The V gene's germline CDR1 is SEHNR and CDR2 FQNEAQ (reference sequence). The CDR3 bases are TGTGCCAGCAGTACACCGGACACGAACACTGAAGCTTTCTTT. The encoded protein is CASSTPDTNTEAFF.

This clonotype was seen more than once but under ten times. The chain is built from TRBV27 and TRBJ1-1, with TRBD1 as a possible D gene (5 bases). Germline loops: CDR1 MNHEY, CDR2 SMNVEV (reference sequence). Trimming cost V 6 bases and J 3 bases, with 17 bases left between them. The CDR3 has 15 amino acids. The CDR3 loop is CASRLQRGEDTEAFF. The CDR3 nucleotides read TGTGCCAGCAGACTCCAAAGGGGTGAGGACACTGAAGCTTTCTTT.

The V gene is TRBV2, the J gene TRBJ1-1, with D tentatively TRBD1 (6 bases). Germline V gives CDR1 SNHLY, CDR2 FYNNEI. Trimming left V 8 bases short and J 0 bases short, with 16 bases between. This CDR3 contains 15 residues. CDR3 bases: TGTGCCAGCTCAGAGACAGGAGGATTGAACACTGAAGCTTTCTTT. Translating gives CASSETGGLNTEAFF.

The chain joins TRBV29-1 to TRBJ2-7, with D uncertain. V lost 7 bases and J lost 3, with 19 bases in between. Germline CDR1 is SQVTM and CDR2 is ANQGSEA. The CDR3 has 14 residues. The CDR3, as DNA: TGCAGCGCCGGCTCGCGCACGAACCGCTACGAGCAGTACTTC. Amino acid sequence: CSAGSRTNRYEQYF.

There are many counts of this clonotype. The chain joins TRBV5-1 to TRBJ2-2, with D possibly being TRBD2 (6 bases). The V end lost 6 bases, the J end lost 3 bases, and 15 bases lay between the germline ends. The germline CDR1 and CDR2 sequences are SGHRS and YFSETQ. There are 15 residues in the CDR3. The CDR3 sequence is CASNDGGADTGELFF. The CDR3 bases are TGCGCCAGCAACGACGGCGGGGCTGACACCGGGGAGCTGTTTTTT.

CDR3 amino acids: CASSWQGNGELFF. The DNA of the CDR3 is TGTGCCAGCAGCTGGCAGGGGAACGGGGAGCTGTTTTTT. The V and J genes are TRBV28 and TRBJ2-2; D is possibly TRBD1 (6 bases). V lost 6 bases to trimming and J lost 7 bases, with 12 bases between them. The length of the CDR3 is 13 residues. Germline-derived CDR1 and CDR2 are MDHEN and SYDVKM.

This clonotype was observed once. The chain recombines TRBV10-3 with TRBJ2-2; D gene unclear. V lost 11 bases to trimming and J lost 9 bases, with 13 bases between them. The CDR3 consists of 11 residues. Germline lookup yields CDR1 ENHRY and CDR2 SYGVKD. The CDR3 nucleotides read TGTGCCTCCACGCCCTCATGGGAGCTGTTTTTT. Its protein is CASTPSWELFF.

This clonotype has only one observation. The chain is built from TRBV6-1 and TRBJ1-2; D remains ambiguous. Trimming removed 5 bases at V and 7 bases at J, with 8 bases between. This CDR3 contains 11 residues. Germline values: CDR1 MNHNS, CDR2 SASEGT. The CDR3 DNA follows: TGTGCCAGCAGTAATCGGGGTGGCTACACCTTC. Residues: CASSNRGGYTF.

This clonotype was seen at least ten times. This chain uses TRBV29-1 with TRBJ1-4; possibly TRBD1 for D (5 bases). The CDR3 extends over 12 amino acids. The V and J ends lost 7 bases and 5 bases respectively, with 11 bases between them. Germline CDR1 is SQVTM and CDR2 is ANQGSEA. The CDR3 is CSGKGENEKLFF. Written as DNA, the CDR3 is TGCAGCGGGAAAGGGGAAAATGAAAAACTGTTTTTT. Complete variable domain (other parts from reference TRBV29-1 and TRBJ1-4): SAVISQKPSRDICQRGTSLTIQCQVDSQVTMMFWYRQQPGQSLTLIATANQGSEATYESGFVIDKFPISRPNLTFSTLTVSNMSPEDSSIYLCSGKGENEKLFFGSGTQLSVL.

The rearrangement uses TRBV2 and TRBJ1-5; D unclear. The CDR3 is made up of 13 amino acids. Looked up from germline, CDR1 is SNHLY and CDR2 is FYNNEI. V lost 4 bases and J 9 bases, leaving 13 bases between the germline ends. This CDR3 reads CASSVTDFWPQHF. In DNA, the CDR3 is TGTGCCAGCAGTGTAACGGATTTCTGGCCCCAGCATTTT.

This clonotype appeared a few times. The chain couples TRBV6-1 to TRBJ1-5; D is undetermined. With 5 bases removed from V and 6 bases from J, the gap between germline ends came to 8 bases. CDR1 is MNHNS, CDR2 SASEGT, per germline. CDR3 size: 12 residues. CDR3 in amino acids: CASSQRPQPQHF. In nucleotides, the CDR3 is TGTGCCAGCAGTCAGAGGCCTCAGCCCCAGCATTTT.

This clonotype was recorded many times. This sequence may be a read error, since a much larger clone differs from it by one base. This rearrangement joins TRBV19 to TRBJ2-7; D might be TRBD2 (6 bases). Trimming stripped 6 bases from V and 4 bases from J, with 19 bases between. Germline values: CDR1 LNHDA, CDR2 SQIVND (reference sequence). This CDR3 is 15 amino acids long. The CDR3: CASSLRTNGEYEQYF. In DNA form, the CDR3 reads TGTGCCAGTAGCCTCCGGACTAACGGGGAGTACGAGCAGTACTTC.

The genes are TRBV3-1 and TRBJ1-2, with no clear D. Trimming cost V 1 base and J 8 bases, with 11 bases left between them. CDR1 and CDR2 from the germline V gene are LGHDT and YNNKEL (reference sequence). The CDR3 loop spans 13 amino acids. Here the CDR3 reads CASSQVEGRGYTF. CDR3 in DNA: TGTGCCAGCAGCCAAGTGGAGGGTCGCGGCTACACCTTC.

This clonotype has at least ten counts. CDR3 in amino acids: CASLQSGTGIGPQHF. CDR3 DNA sequence: TGTGCCAGCCTCCAATCCGGGACAGGGATTGGGCCCCAGCATTTT. The chain links TRBV6-6 to TRBJ1-5, with 9 bases identical to TRBD1. Germline V gene sequence: CDR1 MNHNY, CDR2 SVGAGI (reference sequence). The CDR3 spans 15 residues. V was pared by 8 bases and J by 9 bases, with 14 bases of the junction left unmatched.

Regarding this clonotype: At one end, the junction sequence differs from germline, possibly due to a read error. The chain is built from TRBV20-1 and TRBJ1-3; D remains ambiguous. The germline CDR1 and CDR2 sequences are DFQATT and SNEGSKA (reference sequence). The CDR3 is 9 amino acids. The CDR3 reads CSARGPMVF. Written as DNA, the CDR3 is TGCAGTGCTAGAGGACCGATGGTATTT.

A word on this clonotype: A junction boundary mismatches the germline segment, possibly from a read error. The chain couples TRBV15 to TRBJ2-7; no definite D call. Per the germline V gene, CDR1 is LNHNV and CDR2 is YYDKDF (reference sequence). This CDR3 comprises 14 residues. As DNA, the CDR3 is TGTGCCGCCAGCAGCTCCAGGCCATCTTACGAGCAGTACTTC. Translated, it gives CAASSSRPSYEQYF.

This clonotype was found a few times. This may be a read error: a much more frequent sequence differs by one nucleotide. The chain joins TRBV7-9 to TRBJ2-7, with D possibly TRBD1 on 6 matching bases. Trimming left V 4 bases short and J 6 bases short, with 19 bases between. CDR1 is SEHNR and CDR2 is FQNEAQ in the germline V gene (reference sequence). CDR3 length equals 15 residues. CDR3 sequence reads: CASSSRGRDIGEQYF. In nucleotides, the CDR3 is TGTGCCAGCAGCTCCCGGGGCAGGGACATAGGCGAGCAGTACTTC.

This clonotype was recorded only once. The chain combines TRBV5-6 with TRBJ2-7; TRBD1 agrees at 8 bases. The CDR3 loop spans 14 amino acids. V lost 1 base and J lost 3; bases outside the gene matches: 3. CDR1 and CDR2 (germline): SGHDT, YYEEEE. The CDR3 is CASSLYRGFYEQYF. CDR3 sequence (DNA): TGTGCCAGCAGCTTGTACAGGGGGTTCTACGAGCAGTACTTC.

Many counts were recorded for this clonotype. In DNA, the CDR3 is TGCGCCAGCAGCGGGGGACAGGGGGAGAGCTCTGGGGCCAACGTCCTGACTTTC. Amino acid sequence: CASSGGQGESSGANVLTF. The chain combines TRBV5-1 with TRBJ2-6; 11 bases align to TRBD1. CDR1 and CDR2 from the germline V gene are SGHRS and YFSETQ. With 4 bases clipped from V and 0 bases from J, the junction kept 6 bases outside the gene matches. The CDR3 has 18 amino acids.

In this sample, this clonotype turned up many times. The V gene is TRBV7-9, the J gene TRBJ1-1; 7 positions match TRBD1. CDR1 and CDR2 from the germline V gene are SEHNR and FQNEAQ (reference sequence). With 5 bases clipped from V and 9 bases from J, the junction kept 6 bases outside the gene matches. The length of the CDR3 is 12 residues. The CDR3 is CASSKDRSKAFF. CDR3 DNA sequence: TGTGCCAGCAGCAAGGACAGGTCGAAAGCTTTCTTT.